This section outlines one T cell receptor (beta chain) sequence together with its context. As yet, its antigen is unknown. Assay: immunoSEQ multiplex PCR; the TCRdb copy retains only in-frame clones and omits some. The sample records approximately 73,000 clones, about four fifths being singletons. The data stem from a study of T cell responses to AZD1222 COVID-19 vaccine. Points from the study as a whole: Repertoire collection took place solely once the T cell response had peaked. The sample set comprised mostly white British donors with more females, and clonal diversity was possibly underestimated. Spike-specific TCRs gained breadth and depth after people received two AZD1222 doses.

The CDR3 has 16 amino acids. Trimming at V came to 4 bases and at J to 2 bases, leaving 9 bases not matched to a gene. Germline values: CDR1 SGHTS, CDR2 YDEGEE. The clonotype was recovered from an adult in good health. Sequenced material: peripheral blood, taken on day 0 of AZD1222 vaccination. This rearrangement joins TRBV5-8 to TRBJ1-3; 7 bases fit TRBD1. CDR3: CASSPRTGFTGNTIYF. CDR3 sequence (DNA): TGTGCCAGCAGCCCAAGGACAGGATTCACTGGAAACACCATATATTTT. Full variable domain (remainder filled in from reference TRBV5-8 and TRBJ1-3): EAGVTQSPTHLIKTRGQQATLRCSPISGHTSVYWYQQALGLGLQFLLWYDEGEERNRGNFPPRFSGRQFPNYSSELNVNALELEDSALYLCASSPRTGFTGNTIYFGEGSWLTVV.